This T cell receptor (beta chain) appears in the sequencing data of a study of identical twins. Germline V lookup: CDR1 SGHRS, CDR2 YFSETQ. CDR3 length equals 17 residues. Deletions cut 4 bases from V and 2 bases from J, with 16 bases between. TCRdb re-called the 5' RACE reads through MiXCR, storing one row per CDR3 protein. The table records over 550,000 distinct CDR3 sequences, 7.1% of them present only once. These records were also assigned to another study, of yellow fever vaccine responses in identical twins.

Sequenced material: PBMCs. The chain employs TRBV5-1 and TRBJ2-6; either TRBD1 or TRBD2 may supply D (5 bases each). This clonotype was obtained from a woman under 30 in good health. The DNA for the CDR3 is TGCGCCAGCAGCCAATCAACTCAGGGAGCTGGGGCCAACGTCCTGACTTTC. Its protein product is CASSQSTQGAGANVLTF. The full variable domain, its missing parts supplied by reference TRBV5-1 and TRBJ2-6, is KAGVTQTPRYLIKTRGQQVTLSCSPISGHRSVSWYQQTPGQGLQFLFEYFSETQRNKGNFPGRFSGRQFSNSRSEMNVSTLELGDSALYLCASSQSTQGAGANVLTFGAGSRLTVL.